This TCR beta chain was sequenced during a study of sequential checkpoint blockade in melanoma. Overall study context: Patients were randomized 1:1 to nivolumab-then-ipilimumab or ipilimumab-then-nivolumab first-line. Maintenance nivolumab came after either treatment sequence.

Libraries were prepared by immunoSEQ multiplex PCR; TCRdb keeps only in-frame clonotypes and omits some of them. The sample has some 11,000 clones; approximately 81% are singletons. V lost 5 bases and J lost 6, with 20 bases in between. Germline assignment: CDR1 PRHDT and CDR2 FYEKMQ (reference sequence). The CDR3 spans 15 residues. This sample's treatment: randomized to nivolumab then ipilimumab (arm A) or the reverse (arm B). No patient had prior DNA-damaging chemotherapy. Sorted cells were live CD3+CD8+, lacking CD19 and CD56, from PBMCs. This sequence was found in a human donor with melanoma. The rearrangement links TRBV13 to TRBJ2-7, with D perhaps TRBD2 (7 bases). Source: CD8+ T cells sorted from blood (inferred from file names), taken from a patient given nivolumab and ipilimumab in sequence. The DNA for the CDR3 is TGTGCCAGCAGCCGGACTAGGAGAGGGGGTATCGAGCAGTACTTC. Translated, it gives CASSRTRRGGIEQYF.